This T cell receptor beta chain was captured in a study of T cells in women clearing cervical HPV infection. For the study at large: Controls gave blood once infection was undetectable; cases at lesion identification. HLA type could not be excluded as a confounder.

A note on this clone: Its antigen remains unknown. Coverage ceases 3 residues before the CDR3 finishes, and the germline J gene fills in the end.

Assay used: immunoSEQ multiplex PCR; TCRdb lists only in-frame clones, some missing. The sample table sets out more than 25,000 clones. Broader study findings: Associations may precede or follow infection; HPV-specific or memory T cells were not isolated. Repertoire richness, not evenness, was significantly elevated in CIN3+ cases versus controls.

Losses at the gene ends were 4 bases for V and 5 bases for J; bases not matched to a gene: 6. This CDR3 spans 15 amino acids. Germline values: CDR1 SGHKS, CDR2 YYEKEE (reference sequence). The source material was blood buffy coat. This TCR derives from a woman between 18 and 70 years old with a cervical HPV16 infection that either progressed to CIN3+ or cleared (not recorded which). V usage is TRBV5-5 and J usage is TRBJ2-3, with 11 bases aligning to TRBD2. The CDR3 bases that were read are TGTGCCAGCAGCCAACCCCTAGCGGGAGGAGATACG. The encoded protein is CASSQPLAGGDT. The complete CDR3 reads CASSQPLAGGDTQYF. Looking up the rest from reference TRBV5-5 and TRBJ2-3 gives the full variable domain: DAGVTQSPTHLIKTRGQQVTLRCSPISGHKSVSWYQQVLGQGPQFIFQYYEKEERGRGNFPDRFSARQFPNYSSELNVNALLLGDSALYLCASSQPLAGGDTQYFGPGTRLTVL.